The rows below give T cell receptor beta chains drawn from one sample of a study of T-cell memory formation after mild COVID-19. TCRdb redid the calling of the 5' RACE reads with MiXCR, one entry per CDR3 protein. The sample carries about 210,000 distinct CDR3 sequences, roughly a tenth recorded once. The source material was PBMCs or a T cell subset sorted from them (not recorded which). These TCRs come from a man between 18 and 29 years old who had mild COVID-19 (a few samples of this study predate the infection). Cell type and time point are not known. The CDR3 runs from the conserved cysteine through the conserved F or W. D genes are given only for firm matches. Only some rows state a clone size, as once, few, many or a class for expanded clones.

cdr3_aa: CASSPTGWDSPLHF
cdr3_nt: TGTGCCAGCAGTCCGACAGGGTGGGATTCACCCCTCCACTTT
clone_size: -
v_call: TRBV12-3/TRBV12-4
j_call: TRBJ1-6
d_call: TRBD1

cdr3_aa: CSARAPRGPAETQYF
cdr3_nt: TGCAGTGCTAGAGCCCCGAGGGGCCCGGCGGAGACCCAGTACTTC
clone_size: many
v_call: TRBV20-1
j_call: TRBJ2-5
d_call: -

cdr3_aa: CASRLRGGVGNEQFF
cdr3_nt: TGCGCCAGCAGACTACGGGGGGGGGTTGGAAATGAGCAGTTCTTC
clone_size: few
v_call: TRBV4-1
j_call: TRBJ2-1
d_call: TRBD2

cdr3_aa: CATRTGGGSSYEQYF
cdr3_nt: TGTGCCACACGCACCGGGGGGGGGAGCTCCTACGAGCAGTACTTC
clone_size: few
v_call: TRBV10-3
j_call: TRBJ2-7
d_call: TRBD2

cdr3_aa: CASSVGPTLEAFF
cdr3_nt: TGTGCCAGCAGCGTAGGACCTACACTTGAAGCTTTCTTT
clone_size: -
v_call: TRBV9
j_call: TRBJ1-1
d_call: -

cdr3_aa: CASSQEKPGGTDTQYF
cdr3_nt: TGTGCCAGCAGCCAAGAAAAGCCGGGGGGAACAGATACGCAGTATTTT
clone_size: many
v_call: TRBV4-2
j_call: TRBJ2-3
d_call: TRBD2

cdr3_aa: CASSLGAGETDTQYF
cdr3_nt: TGTGCCAGCAGCTTAGGAGCGGGGGAAACAGATACGCAGTATTTT
clone_size: many
v_call: TRBV7-7
j_call: TRBJ2-3
d_call: TRBD2

cdr3_aa: CAIRALQGGRNYGYTF
cdr3_nt: TGTGCCATCAGGGCCCTACAGGGGGGAAGGAACTATGGCTACACATTC
clone_size: -
v_call: TRBV10-3
j_call: TRBJ1-2
d_call: TRBD1

cdr3_aa: CASSVDRQGGTDTQYF
cdr3_nt: TGTGCCAGCAGCGTAGATCGACAGGGGGGCACAGATACGCAGTATTTT
clone_size: few
v_call: TRBV9
j_call: TRBJ2-3
d_call: TRBD1

cdr3_aa: CASKVGQGRFTEAFF
cdr3_nt: TGCGCCAGCAAAGTGGGACAGGGGCGTTTCACTGAAGCTTTCTTT
clone_size: -
v_call: TRBV5-1
j_call: TRBJ1-1
d_call: TRBD1

cdr3_aa: CASSRPGTGNGAFF
cdr3_nt: TGTGCCAGCAGTCGTCCCGGGACAGGGAATGGAGCTTTCTTT
clone_size: -
v_call: TRBV12-3/TRBV12-4
j_call: TRBJ1-1
d_call: TRBD1

cdr3_aa: CASSLLYGGSTEAFF
cdr3_nt: TGTGCCAGCAGCTTGCTTTATGGAGGGAGTACTGAAGCTTTCTTT
clone_size: -
v_call: TRBV5-6
j_call: TRBJ1-1
d_call: -

cdr3_aa: CASSQDRRFSYGYTF
cdr3_nt: TGTGCCAGCAGCCAAGATCGCAGGTTTTCCTATGGCTACACCTTC
clone_size: -
v_call: TRBV3-1
j_call: TRBJ1-2
d_call: -

cdr3_aa: CASSQFQGAGELFF
cdr3_nt: TGTGCCAGCAGCCAATTTCAGGGGGCCGGGGAGCTGTTTTTT
clone_size: -
v_call: TRBV14
j_call: TRBJ2-2
d_call: TRBD1

cdr3_aa: CASSLGARGQQGGYTF
cdr3_nt: TGTGCCAGCAGCTTGGGGGCCAGGGGGCAACAGGGGGGCTACACCTTC
clone_size: once
v_call: TRBV5-4
j_call: TRBJ1-2
d_call: TRBD1

cdr3_aa: CASSQAYRVNTEAFF
cdr3_nt: TGCGCCAGCAGCCAAGCCTACAGGGTTAACACTGAAGCTTTCTTT
clone_size: few
v_call: TRBV4-3
j_call: TRBJ1-1
d_call: -

cdr3_aa: CASSDRAGQPQHF
cdr3_nt: TGTGCCAGCAGCGACAGGGCGGGTCAGCCCCAGCATTTT
clone_size: few
v_call: TRBV12-3/TRBV12-4
j_call: TRBJ1-5
d_call: TRBD1

cdr3_aa: CASSLSSGGPTQYF
cdr3_nt: TGTGCCAGCAGTTTATCTAGCGGGGGGCCTACGCAGTATTTT
clone_size: -
v_call: TRBV12-3/TRBV12-4
j_call: TRBJ2-3
d_call: TRBD2

cdr3_aa: CASSLVGTGPFDEQFF
cdr3_nt: TGCGCCAGCAGCTTGGTGGGGACAGGGCCCTTCGATGAGCAGTTCTTC
clone_size: many
v_call: TRBV5-1
j_call: TRBJ2-1
d_call: TRBD1

cdr3_aa: CASSLWTSGGTHNEQFF
cdr3_nt: TGTGCCAGCAGTTTGTGGACTAGCGGGGGGACCCACAATGAGCAGTTCTTC
clone_size: -
v_call: TRBV27
j_call: TRBJ2-1
d_call: TRBD2

cdr3_aa: CASSLGGGGGAFF
cdr3_nt: TGCGCCAGCAGCTTAGGCGGAGGAGGTGGAGCTTTCTTT
clone_size: few
v_call: TRBV5-1
j_call: TRBJ1-1
d_call: -

cdr3_aa: CASSQEFSRTNTEAFF
cdr3_nt: TGCGCCAGCAGCCAAGAATTTTCACGGACAAACACTGAAGCTTTCTTT
clone_size: many
v_call: TRBV4-1
j_call: TRBJ1-1
d_call: -

cdr3_aa: CASSYASATYEQYF
cdr3_nt: TGTGCCAGCAGTTACGCCAGCGCTACATACGAGCAGTACTTC
clone_size: -
v_call: TRBV6-5
j_call: TRBJ2-7
d_call: -

cdr3_aa: CASSVEGSGQPQHF
cdr3_nt: TGTGCCAGCAGTGTGGAGGGAAGCGGACAGCCCCAGCATTTT
clone_size: -
v_call: TRBV2
j_call: TRBJ1-5
d_call: -

cdr3_aa: CASSQGTGGDQETQYF
cdr3_nt: TGTGCCAGCAGCCAAGGGACAGGGGGTGACCAAGAGACCCAGTACTTC
clone_size: many
v_call: TRBV4-2
j_call: TRBJ2-5
d_call: TRBD1

cdr3_aa: CASSVMVNTEAFF
cdr3_nt: TGTGCCAGCAGCGTAATGGTGAACACTGAAGCTTTCTTT
clone_size: -
v_call: TRBV7-2
j_call: TRBJ1-1
d_call: -

cdr3_aa: CASSSFGRSSSGANVLTF
cdr3_nt: TGCGCCAGCAGCTCCTTTGGGAGGTCGAGCTCTGGGGCCAACGTCCTGACTTTC
clone_size: few
v_call: TRBV5-1
j_call: TRBJ2-6
d_call: -

cdr3_aa: CASSSTSGGAYEQYF
cdr3_nt: TGTGCCAGCAGTAGTACGAGCGGGGGGGCTTACGAGCAGTACTTC
clone_size: few
v_call: TRBV12-3/TRBV12-4
j_call: TRBJ2-7
d_call: TRBD2

cdr3_aa: CASRSTGGEETQYF
cdr3_nt: TGTGCCAGCAGATCGACAGGGGGCGAAGAGACCCAGTACTTC
clone_size: few
v_call: TRBV11-2
j_call: TRBJ2-5
d_call: TRBD1

cdr3_aa: CASSVGGGELFF
cdr3_nt: TGTGCCAGCAGTGTGGGTGGCGGGGAGCTGTTTTTT
clone_size: -
v_call: TRBV6-1
j_call: TRBJ2-2
d_call: -

cdr3_aa: CASSLSSGGFTEAFF
cdr3_nt: TGTGCCAGCAGCTTAAGCTCAGGGGGCTTTACTGAAGCTTTCTTT
clone_size: few
v_call: TRBV7-9
j_call: TRBJ1-1
d_call: TRBD1

cdr3_aa: CASSPQRDSYNEQFF
cdr3_nt: TGTGCCAGCTCACCACAGCGGGACTCCTACAATGAGCAGTTCTTC
clone_size: -
v_call: TRBV18
j_call: TRBJ2-1
d_call: TRBD2

cdr3_aa: CAISESGGAWNEQFF
cdr3_nt: TGTGCCATCAGTGAGTCCGGGGGGGCGTGGAATGAGCAGTTCTTC
clone_size: -
v_call: TRBV10-3
j_call: TRBJ2-1
d_call: TRBD2

cdr3_aa: CASRKAGADTQYF
cdr3_nt: TGTGCCAGCAGAAAAGCGGGGGCAGATACGCAGTATTTT
clone_size: -
v_call: TRBV6-5
j_call: TRBJ2-3
d_call: TRBD2

cdr3_aa: CASGDGTSGSNTGELFF
cdr3_nt: TGTGCTAGTGGGGACGGGACTAGCGGGAGTAACACCGGGGAGCTGTTTTTT
clone_size: -
v_call: TRBV12-5
j_call: TRBJ2-2
d_call: TRBD2

cdr3_aa: CASSPLPTGNQPQHF
cdr3_nt: TGTGCCAGCAGCCCGTTACCGACGGGCAATCAGCCCCAGCATTTT
clone_size: -
v_call: TRBV9
j_call: TRBJ1-5
d_call: -

cdr3_aa: CASSLKGGIMAEAFF
cdr3_nt: TGTGCCAGCAGCCTAAAAGGAGGGATTATGGCAGAAGCTTTCTTT
clone_size: -
v_call: TRBV7-3
j_call: TRBJ1-1
d_call: -

cdr3_aa: CASSPLRGETQYF
cdr3_nt: TGTGCCAGCTCACCCCTCCGTGGGGAGACCCAGTACTTC
clone_size: few
v_call: TRBV18
j_call: TRBJ2-5
d_call: -

cdr3_aa: CASRREEDGYTF
cdr3_nt: TGTGCCAGCAGACGGGAGGAGGATGGCTACACCTTC
clone_size: few
v_call: TRBV5-6
j_call: TRBJ1-2
d_call: -

cdr3_aa: CASSPRGWDTEAFF
cdr3_nt: TGTGCCAGCAGTCCGCGAGGGTGGGACACTGAAGCTTTCTTT
clone_size: few
v_call: TRBV6-5
j_call: TRBJ1-1
d_call: -

cdr3_aa: CASSIDGQLTDTQYF
cdr3_nt: TGTGCCAGTAGTATAGACGGACAGTTGACAGATACGCAGTATTTT
clone_size: -
v_call: TRBV19
j_call: TRBJ2-3
d_call: -

cdr3_aa: CASSNMDRNTGELFF
cdr3_nt: TGTGCCAGCAGTAACATGGACCGAAACACCGGGGAGCTGTTTTTT
clone_size: -
v_call: TRBV2
j_call: TRBJ2-2
d_call: -

cdr3_aa: CSVESGAYNEQFF
cdr3_nt: TGCAGCGTTGAAAGCGGGGCCTACAATGAGCAGTTCTTC
clone_size: -
v_call: TRBV29-1
j_call: TRBJ2-1
d_call: TRBD2

cdr3_aa: CASSWGSGNTIYF
cdr3_nt: TGTGCCAGCAGTTGGGGCTCTGGAAACACCATATATTTT
clone_size: few
v_call: TRBV12-3/TRBV12-4
j_call: TRBJ1-3
d_call: -

cdr3_aa: CASSQDKGTLGDEQFF
cdr3_nt: TGTGCCAGCAGCCAAGACAAAGGGACCCTTGGGGATGAGCAGTTCTTC
clone_size: few
v_call: TRBV3-1
j_call: TRBJ2-1
d_call: -